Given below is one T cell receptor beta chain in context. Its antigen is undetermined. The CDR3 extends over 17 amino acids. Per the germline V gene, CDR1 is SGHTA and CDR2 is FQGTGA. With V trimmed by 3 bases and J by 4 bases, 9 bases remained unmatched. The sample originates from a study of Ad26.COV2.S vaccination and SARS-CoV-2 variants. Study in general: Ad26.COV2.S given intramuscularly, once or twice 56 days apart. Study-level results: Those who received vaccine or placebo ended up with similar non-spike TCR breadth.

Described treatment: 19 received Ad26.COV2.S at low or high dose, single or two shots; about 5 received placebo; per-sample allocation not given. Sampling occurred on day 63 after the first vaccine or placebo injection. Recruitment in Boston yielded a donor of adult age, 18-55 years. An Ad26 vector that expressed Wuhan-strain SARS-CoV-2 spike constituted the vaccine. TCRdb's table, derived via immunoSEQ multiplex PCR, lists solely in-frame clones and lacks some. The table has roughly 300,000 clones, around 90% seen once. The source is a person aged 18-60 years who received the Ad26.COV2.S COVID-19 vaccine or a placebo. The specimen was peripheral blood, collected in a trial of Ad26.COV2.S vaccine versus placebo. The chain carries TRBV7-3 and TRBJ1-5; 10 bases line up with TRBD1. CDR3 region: CASSLGGTGALNQPQHF. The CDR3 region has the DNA TGTGCCAGCAGCTTGGGGGGGACAGGGGCCCTTAATCAGCCCCAGCATTTT.